This T cell receptor (beta chain) was found in a study of beta chain features in type 1 diabetes. About the research overall: Patients were similar to healthy donors in age and gender (as well as in cell yields).

Overall study findings and caveats: High-TCR-expressing cells could be over-represented by cDNA sequencing. People with Type 1 diabetes carried modestly yet significantly shorter TCRB CDR3s in all four CD4+ subsets.

This CDR3 spans 11 amino acids. The germline V and J ends were trimmed by 6 bases and 16 bases, with 16 bases remaining between them. CDR1 MDHEN and CDR2 SYDVKM come from the germline V gene. The sample holds many counts of this clone. Its target is unknown. TCRB transcripts that were expressed got sequenced, as all of the isolated RNA had been reverse transcribed. The assay was immunoSEQ multiplex PCR, and TCRdb's table has in-frame clones only and misses some. The sample carries about 290,000 clones, about 8% recorded once. Every donor provided one heparinised blood draw, which averaged approximately 100 mL.

The sequenced material came from central memory CD4+ T cells from blood. V and J are TRBV28 and TRBJ2-1; D perhaps matches TRBD1 (6 bases). The clonotype was recovered from a woman between 18 and 30 years old in good health. The CDR3 DNA is TGTGCCAGCAGGGGGGCAGGGAGTGGATTCTTC. Its translation: CASRGAGSGFF.